This T cell receptor beta chain was recorded in a study of blood T cell repertoires in COVID-19. To note about this clone: At the DNA level, this CDR3 is encoded by other sequences in the same sample as well.

Original methodology: For nucleated cells, counts were estimated from reference gene primer amplification. Sequenced by immunoSEQ multiplex PCR; TCRdb stores in-frame clones only, minus some. The V and J calls and clone size are taken from that table; D and trimming were inferred from the DNA. This table holds roughly 160,000 clones, 70% to 90% found once. The sample consisted of peripheral blood. The TCR sequence derives from a woman between 50 and 59 years old with COVID-19, enrolled during active disease.

The CDR3 bases are TGTGCCAGCAGCCAAGGACAGGGCAATCAGCCCCAGCATTTT. This gives the protein CASSQGQGNQPQHF. V usage is TRBV3-1 (or the pseudogene TRBV3-2) and J usage is TRBJ1-5, with D perhaps TRBD1 (6 bases). V lost 1 base, J lost 2 bases, and 6 bases lay in between. The germline V gene encodes CDR1 LGHDT and CDR2 YNNKEL (reference sequence). This CDR3 is built from 14 residues.